Following are 25 T cell receptor beta chains from one sample sequenced in a study of metastatic and nonmetastatic thyroid tumors. Every patient underwent thyroid surgery untreated. TCRdb called clones again from the PCR reads with MiXCR. Seen here are roughly 8,000 clones, approximately 30% observed once, and the top ten hold around 9.6%. The sequenced sample was tumor tissue. Every receptor here comes from a female donor with papillary thyroid cancer or a benign thyroid nodule (not recorded which). Some clones in this sample may be carry-over from other donors' samples.

Of note for this clone: This may arise from a read error, as a much more abundant clone is one base away. V is TRBV29-1 and J is TRBJ1-1, with D possibly being TRBD1 (5 bases). CDR3 size: 15 residues. Trimming left V 1 base short and J 7 bases short, with 19 bases between. Germline V gene lookup returns CDR1 SQVTM and CDR2 ANQGSEA. In DNA, the CDR3 is TGCAGCGTTGAAGTCGTTGGGGGGATGAATGGTGAAGCTTTCTTT. This gives the protein CSVEVVGGMNGEAFF.

This clone is classed as medium-sized. The chain recombines TRBV20-1 with TRBJ2-7, with TRBD2 matching over 13 bases. The CDR3 is 15 amino acids. CDR1 and CDR2 (germline): DFQATT, SNEGSKA (reference sequence). Trimming removed 3 bases from V and 5 bases from J; junction bases left unmatched: 7. This chain's CDR3 is CSASPTSGRANEQYF. The CDR3 nucleotides read TGCAGTGCTAGCCCTACTAGCGGGAGGGCCAACGAGCAGTACTTC.

The rearrangement joins TRBV7-2 to TRBJ2-7, with no clear D. The germline gives CDR1 SGHTA, CDR2 FQGNSA. The V end lost 1 base, the J end lost 10 bases, and 11 bases lay between the germline ends. The CDR3 is 12 residues long. CDR3 sequence (DNA): TGTGCCAGCAGCTTAGGCGTTAGCCTTCAGTACTTC. Protein product: CASSLGVSLQYF.

This clone is deemed medium-sized. The CDR3 DNA sequence: TGTGCCAGCTCACGGGGACAGGGGGCAGATACGCAGTATTTT. Its translation is CASSRGQGADTQYF. The chain uses TRBV18 and TRBJ2-3; 11 bases map to TRBD1. Trimming took 4 bases from V and 4 from J; bases not matched to a gene: 1. The CDR3 sequence is 14 residues long. CDR1 KGHSH and CDR2 LQKENI come from the germline V gene.

This clone is labeled as medium-sized. The chain has TRBV20-1 and TRBJ2-1; TRBD2 aligns across 9 bases. Per germline, CDR1 DFQATT and CDR2 SNEGSKA (reference sequence). Trimming at V came to 6 bases and at J to 2 bases, leaving 8 bases not matched to a gene. The CDR3 length is 15 residues. This CDR3 is CSAALAGRAYNEQFF. CDR3 nucleotides: TGCAGTGCAGCTCTAGCGGGACGAGCCTACAATGAGCAGTTCTTC.

This clone is classed as medium-sized (0.01 to 0.1%). The chain carries TRBV5-4 and TRBJ1-5; 7 nucleotides line up with TRBD1. This CDR3 has 17 residues. Germline assignment: CDR1 SGHNT and CDR2 YYREEE (reference sequence). With 0 bases clipped from V and 2 bases from J, the junction kept 8 bases outside the gene matches. In DNA, the CDR3 is TGTGCCAGCAGCTTGGGTATGGTTACAGGGGGCAATCAGCCCCAGCATTTT. Translating gives CASSLGMVTGGNQPQHF.

By its share, this clone is medium-sized. The chain has TRBV20-1 and TRBJ2-6, with a weak D call TRBD2 (5 bases). CDR1 and CDR2 (germline): DFQATT, SNEGSKA (reference sequence). V was shortened by 1 base and J by 2 bases, with 9 bases between the two germline ends. The CDR3 spans 15 residues. DNA for the CDR3: TGCAGTGCTAGAGTTCCCGGGACTGGGGCCAACGTCCTGACTTTC. This sequence encodes CSARVPGTGANVLTF.

The chain uses TRBV12-3 or TRBV12-4 and TRBJ2-3; TRBD2 matches 8 bases. Trimming cost V 8 bases and J 3 bases; bases outside gene matches: 7. This CDR3 is built from 14 residues. This chain's CDR3 is CASGETSVTDTQYF. The CDR3 region has the DNA TGTGCCAGCGGGGAGACTAGCGTGACAGATACGCAGTATTTT.

The chain links TRBV7-8 to TRBJ1-1, with TRBD1 matching 7 bases. Germline values: CDR1 SGHVS, CDR2 FQNEAQ. This CDR3 has 11 residues. V gave up 4 bases and J gave up 7 bases; unmatched junction bases: 0. The CDR3 region is CASSWDSEAFF. DNA of the CDR3: TGTGCCAGCAGCTGGGACAGTGAAGCTTTCTTT.

The sample holds one count of this clone. The chain uses TRBV5-1 and TRBJ2-5; 14 bases fit TRBD2. CDR1 is SGHRS and CDR2 is YFSETQ in the germline V gene. Trimming at V came to 2 bases and at J to 0 bases, leaving 6 bases not matched to a gene. The CDR3 is made up of 18 amino acids. This CDR3 reads CASSFGLAGGPDQETQYF. For the CDR3, the DNA is TGCGCCAGCAGCTTCGGACTAGCGGGAGGCCCCGACCAAGAGACCCAGTACTTC.

The J gene is TRBJ1-1, the V gene TRBV6-2 or TRBV6-3, with D perhaps TRBD1 (5 bases). The CDR3 sequence is 13 residues long. V shed 0 bases and J shed 7 bases, with 9 bases lying between them. Germline values: CDR1 MNHEY, CDR2 SVGEGT. The CDR3 spells CASSYSGVCEAFF. The CDR3 nucleotides read TGTGCCAGCAGTTACTCAGGGGTCTGTGAAGCTTTCTTT.

This clone qualifies as medium-sized. The gene calls are TRBV7-2 and TRBJ1-1; D not certain. Germline CDR1 reads SGHTA; CDR2 reads FQGNSA. V lost 2 bases, J lost 0 bases, and 13 bases lay in between. The CDR3 runs to 16 residues. The CDR3 DNA is TGTGCCAGCAGCTTATCCCTAACAGTTTTGAACACTGAAGCTTTCTTT. It specifies CASSLSLTVLNTEAFF.

This clone was seen a handful of times. This chain links TRBV20-1 with TRBJ2-7; the D is unclear. This CDR3 region has 13 residues. Germline V gives CDR1 DFQATT, CDR2 SNEGSKA (reference sequence). Trimming shortened V by 3 bases and J by 2 bases, and 11 bases separated the two germline ends. Here the CDR3 DNA reads TGCAGTGCTAGTCTTCCTACGACCTACGAGCAGTACTTC. Amino acid sequence: CSASLPTTYEQYF.

The chain uses TRBV25-1 and TRBJ1-2; no reliable D call. The CDR3 is 14 residues long. Trimming removed 6 bases from V and 0 bases from J, with 11 bases in between. The V gene's germline CDR1 is MGHDK and CDR2 SYGVNS. DNA of the CDR3: TGTGCCAGCAGCCTAGGGCCAGCTAACTATGGCTACACCTTC. Residues: CASSLGPANYGYTF.

This clone is a singleton in its sample. The J gene is TRBJ1-1, the V gene TRBV18; D not resolved. Trimming cost V 2 bases and J 3 bases, with 10 bases left between them. The CDR3 is made up of 14 amino acids. Per germline, CDR1 KGHSH and CDR2 LQKENI. The DNA for the CDR3 is TGTGCCAGCTCACCAGCGGGAAAGGACACTGAAGCTTTCTTT. Translated, it gives CASSPAGKDTEAFF.

By share, this clone ranks as medium-sized. The gene calls are TRBV28 and TRBJ1-4, with no clear D. The V end was cut by 6 bases, the J end by 5 bases, with 13 bases between. Germline lookup yields CDR1 MDHEN and CDR2 SYDVKM. The CDR3 loop spans 14 amino acids. The CDR3 sequence: CASSLGGENEKLFF. The CDR3, as DNA: TGTGCCAGCAGCCTCGGAGGCGAGAATGAAAAACTGTTTTTT.

The chain couples TRBV7-2 to TRBJ2-7, with 7 bases identical to TRBD1. Germline V gene lookup returns CDR1 SGHTA and CDR2 FQGNSA. The V gene end was trimmed by 4 bases and the J gene end by 3 bases; junction bases not matched to a gene: 3. The CDR3 spans 13 residues. CDR3 sequence reads: CASSSRDSYEQYF. For the CDR3, the DNA is TGTGCCAGCAGCTCACGGGACAGCTACGAGCAGTACTTC.

Regarding this clone: Distinct nucleotide sequences in the sample also encode this CDR3. The V and J genes are TRBV28 and TRBJ1-1, with D possibly being TRBD1 (6 bases). Trimming shortened V by 6 bases and J by 2 bases, and 16 bases separated the two germline ends. CDR1 is MDHEN, CDR2 SYDVKM, per germline. The CDR3 length is 15 residues. The CDR3 coding sequence is TGTGCCAGCAGATTTGATACAGGGAGAAACACTGAAGCTTTCTTT. Its protein is CASRFDTGRNTEAFF.

This clone was observed at least ten times. This sequence joins TRBV3-1 and TRBJ1-2; D gene uncertain. The V gene lost 2 bases and the J gene lost 6 bases, with 10 bases spanning the gap. The CDR3 sequence is 13 residues long. The germline CDR1 and CDR2 sequences are LGHDT and YNNKEL (reference sequence). CDR3 sequence: CASSQRHLNGYTF. In DNA, the CDR3 is TGTGCCAGCAGCCAACGACACTTAAATGGCTACACCTTC.

The chain carries TRBV11-2 and TRBJ2-1, with D tentatively TRBD1 or TRBD2 (5 bases each). Germline V CDR1 and CDR2: SGHAT, FQNNGV. The germline V and J ends were trimmed by 5 bases and 0 bases, with 17 bases remaining between them. This CDR3 contains 17 residues. CDR3 sequence reads: CASSARGRGSSYNEQFF. CDR3 in DNA: TGTGCCAGCAGCGCCCGGGGACGAGGGAGCTCCTACAATGAGCAGTTCTTC. The variable domain in full, with the rest retrieved from reference TRBV11-2 and TRBJ2-1, is EAGVAQSPRYKIIEKRQSVAFWCNPISGHATLYWYQQILGQGPKLLIQFQNNGVVDDSQLPKDRFSAERLKGVDSTLKIQPAKLEDSAVYLCASSARGRGSSYNEQFFGPGTRLTVL.

The V call is TRBV7-2, the J call TRBJ2-7, with D perhaps TRBD2 (5 bases). The germline CDR1 and CDR2 sequences are SGHTA and FQGNSA. With 5 bases removed from V and 1 base from J, the gap between germline ends came to 12 bases. The CDR3 is 14 residues long. The CDR3 bases are TGTGCCAGCAGCCCGGGGAGAATTTCCTACGAGCAGTACTTC. It translates to CASSPGRISYEQYF.

In its sample, this clone was seen a few times. The chain recombines TRBV6-1 with TRBJ1-5; D is unclear. The V gene's germline CDR1 is MNHNS and CDR2 SASEGT. There are 14 residues in the CDR3. The V end lost 5 bases, the J end lost 7 bases, and 15 bases lay between the germline ends. Here the CDR3 DNA reads TGTGCCAGCAGTCCCGGGTCAACACTACAGCCCCAGCATTTT. It encodes CASSPGSTLQPQHF.

DNA of the CDR3: TGTGCCAGCAGCTTAAGCCCAGGGAACCCCTCTAGAGGCTACACCTTC. Residues: CASSLSPGNPSRGYTF. The rearrangement uses TRBV7-3 and TRBJ1-2, with D perhaps matching TRBD1 (5 bases). Per germline, CDR1 SGHTA and CDR2 FQGTGA. There are 16 residues in the CDR3. Trimming shortened V by 1 base and J by 8 bases, and 20 bases separated the two germline ends.

Sample share makes this clone medium-sized. The genes are TRBV2 and TRBJ1-3, with D hard to call. The length of the CDR3 is 15 residues. CDR1 is SNHLY and CDR2 is FYNNEI in the germline V gene. Trimming removed 3 bases at V and 0 bases at J, with 9 bases between. CDR3 sequence (DNA): TGTGCCAGCAGTGATGCTCTAATCTCTGGAAACACCATATATTTT. Protein product: CASSDALISGNTIYF.

The chain carries TRBV30 and TRBJ2-3, with 7 bases lining up with TRBD2. The CDR3 has 15 amino acids. The junction had 8 bases not matched to a gene; V was cut back by 2 bases and J by 3 bases. CDR1 and CDR2 from the germline V gene are GTSNPN and SVGIG (reference sequence). This CDR3 is CAWSLGGGRTDTQYF. CDR3 sequence (DNA): TGTGCCTGGAGTCTGGGCGGGGGACGTACAGATACGCAGTATTTT.